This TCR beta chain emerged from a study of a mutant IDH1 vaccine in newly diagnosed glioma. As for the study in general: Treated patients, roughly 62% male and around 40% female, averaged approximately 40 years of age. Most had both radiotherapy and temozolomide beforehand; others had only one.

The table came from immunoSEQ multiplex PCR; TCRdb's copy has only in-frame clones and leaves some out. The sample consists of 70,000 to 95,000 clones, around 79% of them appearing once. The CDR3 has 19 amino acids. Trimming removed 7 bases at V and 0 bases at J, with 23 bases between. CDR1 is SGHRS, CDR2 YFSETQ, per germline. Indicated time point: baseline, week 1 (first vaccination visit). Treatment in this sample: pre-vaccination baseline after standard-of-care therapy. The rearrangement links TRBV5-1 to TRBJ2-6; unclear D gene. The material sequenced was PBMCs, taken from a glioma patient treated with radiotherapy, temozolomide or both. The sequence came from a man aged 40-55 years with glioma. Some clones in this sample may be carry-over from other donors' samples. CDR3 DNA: TGCGCCAGCCGGCGGACGAGCCTCGGCCGCGTCTCTGGGGCCAACGTCCTGACTTTC. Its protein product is CASRRTSLGRVSGANVLTF. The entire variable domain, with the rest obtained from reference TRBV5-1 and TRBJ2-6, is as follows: KAGVTQTPRYLIKTRGQQVTLSCSPISGHRSVSWYQQTPGQGLQFLFEYFSETQRNKGNFPGRFSGRQFSNSRSEMNVSTLELGDSALYLCASRRTSLGRVSGANVLTFGAGSRLTVL.